The 13 T cell receptor beta chains below were found in one sample sequenced in a study of cytomegalovirus exposure and HLA in healthy donors. PCR amplification relied on 60 Vbeta primers (plus 13 Jbeta primers). Measured with immunoSEQ multiplex PCR; TCRdb has only the in-frame clones, and not every one. This sample's clone table lists approximately 140,000 clones. The sample taken for sequencing was PBMCs. The receptor source for this set is a woman aged 40 to 50 in good health and CMV-seronegative.

The V call is TRBV4-3, the J call TRBJ1-2; the match to TRBD1 covers 8 bases. The CDR3 sequence is 15 residues long. Looked up from germline, CDR1 is LGHNA and CDR2 is YSLEER. With 4 bases clipped from V and 2 bases from J, the junction kept 6 bases outside the gene matches. In DNA form, the CDR3 reads TGCGCCAGCAGCCCACAGACAGGGGCGAACTATGGCTACACCTTC. Translated, it gives CASSPQTGANYGYTF.

The rearrangement joins TRBV7-2 to TRBJ2-2; the D gene is possibly TRBD2 (5 bases). The CDR3 totals 14 residues. Germline CDR1 reads SGHTA; CDR2 reads FQGNSA. Trimming took off 1 base at V and 5 bases at J, with 8 bases between the two ends. The DNA for the CDR3 is TGTGCCAGCAGCTTAGACAGCGGTACCGGGGAGCTGTTTTTT. Translated, it gives CASSLDSGTGELFF.

CDR3 in amino acids: CASSRDRGSQPQHF. The CDR3, as DNA: TGTGCCAGCTCACGGGACAGGGGCAGTCAGCCCCAGCATTTT. The chain carries TRBV18 and TRBJ1-5, with 10 bases lining up with TRBD1. Trimming cost V 4 bases and J 6 bases; bases outside gene matches: 3. The germline V gene encodes CDR1 KGHSH and CDR2 LQKENI. The CDR3 is 14 amino acids.

The V call is TRBV19, the J call TRBJ2-3, with a possible D match to TRBD2 (5 bases). Germline V gives CDR1 LNHDA, CDR2 SQIVND (reference sequence). The CDR3 has 15 residues. V lost 3 bases and J lost 2, with 12 bases in between. The DNA for the CDR3 is TGTGCCAGTAGTATCCAGCGGTCCCTCACAGATACGCAGTATTTT. It encodes CASSIQRSLTDTQYF.

V gene TRBV5-4 combines with J gene TRBJ1-2, with D tentatively TRBD1 (5 bases). V lost 7 bases and J 5 bases, leaving 21 bases between the germline ends. The germline gives CDR1 SGHNT, CDR2 YYREEE (reference sequence). CDR3 length: 15 residues. CDR3 in amino acids: CASVQAGGRMYGYTF. DNA for the CDR3: TGTGCCAGCGTCCAGGCGGGGGGACGAATGTATGGCTACACCTTC.

The chain is built from TRBV6-4 and TRBJ2-3; 13 nucleotides agree with TRBD2. Germline V gives CDR1 MRHNA, CDR2 SNTAGT. Trimming took 4 bases from V and 4 from J; bases not matched to a gene: 2. This CDR3 contains 15 residues. CDR3 sequence reads: CASSALAGGSDTQYF. CDR3 DNA: TGTGCCAGCAGTGCACTAGCGGGGGGGTCAGATACGCAGTATTTT.

In regard to this clone: A read error may produce the germline difference seen at one junction end. This chain joins TRBV7-7 and TRBJ2-2; D is possibly TRBD2 (7 bases). CDR3 size: 16 residues. The V gene's germline CDR1 is SSHAT and CDR2 FNYEAQ (reference sequence). The DNA of the CDR3 is TGTGCTAGCAGCCGTCGAGGGGGGGGGAACACCGGGGAGCTGTTTTTT. Protein product: CASSRRGGGNTGELFF. Drawing the rest from reference TRBV7-7 and TRBJ2-2, the complete variable domain is GAGVSQSPRYKVTKRGQDVTLRCDPISSHATLYWYQQALGQGPEFLTYFNYEAQPDKSGLPSDRFSAERPEGSISTLTIQRTEQRDSAMYRCASSRRGGGNTGELFFGEGSRLTVL.

The rearrangement links TRBV6-6 to TRBJ1-5; D remains ambiguous. The germline CDR1 and CDR2 sequences are MNHNY and SVGAGI (reference sequence). V shed 5 bases and J shed 1 base, with 15 bases lying between them. The length of the CDR3 is 16 residues. The CDR3 region has the DNA TGTGCCAGCAGTAATCCCGGGTCCGTCAGCAATCAGCCCCAGCATTTT. Protein: CASSNPGSVSNQPQHF.

The V gene is TRBV10-1, the J gene TRBJ1-1; a possible D gene is TRBD1 (6 bases). The CDR3 is made up of 13 amino acids. The V end was cut by 5 bases, the J end by 8 bases, with 15 bases between. CDR1 and CDR2 (germline): WNHNN, SYGVQD (reference sequence). The CDR3 loop is CASSCGGRREAFF. The CDR3 coding sequence is TGCGCCAGCAGTTGCGGGGGGCGTAGGGAAGCTTTCTTT.

The chain links TRBV18 to TRBJ2-7; the match to TRBD2 covers 7 bases. The CDR3 totals 13 residues. Germline assignment: CDR1 KGHSH and CDR2 LQKENI. V shed 4 bases, J shed 5 bases, and the junction held 5 bases outside the gene matches. For the CDR3, the DNA is TGTGCCAGCTCACTGGGCCGGGAGGACGAGCAGTACTTC. This codes for CASSLGREDEQYF.

This chain links TRBV2 with TRBJ1-1; D gene unclear. CDR3 length: 13 residues. V lost 3 bases and J 0 bases, leaving 5 bases between the germline ends. CDR1 SNHLY and CDR2 FYNNEI come from the germline V gene. This chain's CDR3 is CASSDVLNTEAFF. The CDR3 nucleotides read TGTGCCAGCAGTGACGTTTTGAACACTGAAGCTTTCTTT.

V is TRBV9 and J is TRBJ1-5; TRBD1 might be the D (5 bases). CDR1 and CDR2 (germline): SGDLS, YYNGEE. The CDR3 has 15 amino acids. Trimming pared 3 bases from V and 4 bases from J, leaving 14 bases between. The chain's CDR3 is CASSGGDGTNQPQHF. The DNA of the CDR3 is TGTGCCAGCAGCGGGGGGGACGGAACTAATCAGCCCCAGCATTTT. The variable domain in full, completed from reference TRBV9 and TRBJ1-5, reads DSGVTQTPKHLITATGQRVTLRCSPRSGDLSVYWYQQSLDQGLQFLIQYYNGEERAKGNILERFSAQQFPDLHSELNLSSLELGDSALYFCASSGGDGTNQPQHFGDGTRLSIL.

This CDR3 reads CASRSGGAGGELFF. CDR3 in DNA: TGTGCCAGCAGAAGCGGGGGGGCCGGCGGGGAGCTGTTTTTT. This rearrangement joins TRBV27 to TRBJ2-2, with 10 nucleotides matching TRBD2. After removal of 6 bases from V and 7 bases from J, the junction contained 5 bases not matched to a gene. This CDR3 is 14 amino acids long. The germline CDR1 and CDR2 sequences are MNHEY and SMNVEV (reference sequence).